A selection of T cell receptor beta chains follows, all from one sample in a study of identical twins. Each CDR3 protein is one row after TCRdb ran MiXCR on the 5' RACE reads. Among 250,000 or so distinct CDR3 sequences listed, 7.5% were seen once. The sample was also linked to a second study, of yellow fever vaccine responses in identical twins.

Sequenced sample: CD8+ T cells sorted from blood. The receptors come from a woman between 18 and 29 years old in good health. The CDR3 runs from the conserved cysteine through the conserved F or W. The D gene is left open where the match is weak. Clone size is shown for a subset of rows, as once, few, many or a class of expanded clone.

V,size,J,D,CDR3,DNA
TRBV6-5,many,TRBJ1-1,NA,CAPAGVTEAFF,TGTGCCCCGGCCGGGGTCACTGAAGCTTTCTTT
TRBV20-1,few,TRBJ2-1,NA,CSARLQDNEQFF,TGCAGTGCTAGGCTACAAGACAATGAGCAGTTCTTC
TRBV27,many,TRBJ2-4,NA,CASSQRTGPGQYF,TGTGCCAGCAGCCAAAGGACTGGACCTGGTCAGTACTTC
TRBV4-1,NA,TRBJ2-5,NA,CASSQEVGAGKETQYF,TGCGCCAGCAGCCAAGAGGTCGGGGCAGGGAAAGAGACCCAGTACTTC
TRBV7-2,once,TRBJ2-1,TRBD1,CASSPGQTAYNEQFF,TGTGCCAGCAGCCCGGGACAGACCGCCTACAATGAGCAGTTCTTC
TRBV27,NA,TRBJ2-3,TRBD2,CASRLLAGGWGTDTQYF,TGTGCCAGCAGGTTACTAGCGGGAGGGTGGGGCACAGATACGCAGTATTTT
TRBV7-6,NA,TRBJ2-2,NA,CASSPEAFGRTGELFF,TGTGCCAGCAGCCCCGAGGCCTTTGGGAGGACCGGGGAGCTGTTTTTT
TRBV7-3,NA,TRBJ2-3,TRBD2,CASSLSSTSDRTDTQYF,TGTGCCAGCAGCTTAAGTTCGACTAGCGATCGCACAGATACGCAGTATTTT
TRBV29-1,NA,TRBJ2-5,NA,CSVDIGGGPQETQYF,TGCAGCGTTGATATCGGGGGTGGACCCCAAGAGACCCAGTACTTC
TRBV28,many,TRBJ2-2,NA,CASSSPELYRSYTGELFF,TGTGCCAGCAGTTCCCCTGAACTATACCGCTCATACACCGGGGAGCTGTTTTTT
TRBV20-1,NA,TRBJ2-2,TRBD1,CSARDPGQGDTGELFF,TGCAGTGCTAGAGATCCTGGACAGGGAGACACCGGGGAGCTGTTTTTT
TRBV24-1,few,TRBJ2-5,NA,CATSDLTRGGETQYF,TGTGCCACCAGTGATTTGACCAGGGGTGGAGAGACCCAGTACTTC
TRBV2,NA,TRBJ1-4,NA,CASSEALAYNEKLFF,TGTGCCAGCAGTGAAGCGCTGGCCTATAATGAAAAACTGTTTTTT
TRBV20-1,NA,TRBJ2-1,NA,CSARSGGSYNEQFF,TGCAGTGCTAGATCGGGCGGCTCCTACAATGAGCAGTTCTTC
TRBV29-1,many,TRBJ2-1,TRBD2,CSGGLAGANNEQFF,TGCAGCGGGGGTCTTGCGGGAGCTAACAATGAGCAGTTCTTC
TRBV21-1,many,TRBJ2-2,NA,CASSKTSLLAVNGELFF,TGTGCCAGCAGCAAAACGAGCTTATTAGCGGTCAACGGGGAGCTGTTTTTT
TRBV7-8,many,TRBJ2-3,NA,CASSLPVYTDTQYF,TGTGCCAGCAGCTTACCAGTGTATACAGATACGCAGTATTTT
TRBV9,many,TRBJ2-6,NA,CASSGTGFSGANVLTF,TGTGCCAGCAGCGGCACAGGCTTCTCTGGGGCCAACGTCCTGACTTTC
TRBV7-9,once,TRBJ2-6,NA,CASSHEGTTSGANVLTF,TGTGCCAGCAGTCACGAGGGGACCACCTCTGGGGCCAACGTCCTGACTTTC
TRBV24-1,few,TRBJ2-2,TRBD2,CATRTSGDTGELFF,TGTGCCACCAGGACTAGCGGCGACACCGGGGAGCTGTTTTTT
TRBV4-2,NA,TRBJ2-7,NA,CASSQEDSEGLYEQYF,TGTGCCAGCAGCCAAGAAGACTCAGAGGGGTTGTACGAGCAGTACTTC
TRBV20-1,many,TRBJ2-1,NA,CSARVIGYNEQFF,TGCAGTGCTAGAGTAATTGGGTACAATGAGCAGTTCTTC
TRBV7-9,many,TRBJ2-7,TRBD1,CASSLGQGTAYEQYF,TGTGCCAGCAGCTTAGGACAGGGGACGGCCTACGAGCAGTACTTC
TRBV5-1,NA,TRBJ2-5,NA,CASSLAVAGLQETQYF,TGCGCCAGCAGCTTGGCCGTGGCGGGGTTACAAGAGACCCAGTACTTC
TRBV27,few,TRBJ2-1,TRBD2,CASSPGGTSRFGFF,TGTGCCAGCAGCCCTGGCGGGACTAGCCGGTTTGGGTTCTTC
TRBV7-6,many,TRBJ1-1,NA,CASSFRGLDTEAFF,TGTGCCAGCAGCTTTAGGGGTCTGGACACTGAAGCTTTCTTT